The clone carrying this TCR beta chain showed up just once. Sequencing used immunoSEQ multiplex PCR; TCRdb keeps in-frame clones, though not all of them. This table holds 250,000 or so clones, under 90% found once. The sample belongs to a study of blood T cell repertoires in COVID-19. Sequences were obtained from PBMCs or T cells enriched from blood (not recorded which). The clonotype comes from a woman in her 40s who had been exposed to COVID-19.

In nucleotides, the CDR3 is TGTGCCAGCAGCTCCAAGGGGGTGAATGAGCAGTTCTTC. The encoded protein is CASSSKGVNEQFF. This chain connects TRBV7-6 to TRBJ2-1, with D maybe TRBD1 (6 bases). V shed 4 bases and J shed 7 bases, with 11 bases lying between them. From germline, CDR1 is SGHVS and CDR2 FNYEAQ. The CDR3 runs to 13 residues.